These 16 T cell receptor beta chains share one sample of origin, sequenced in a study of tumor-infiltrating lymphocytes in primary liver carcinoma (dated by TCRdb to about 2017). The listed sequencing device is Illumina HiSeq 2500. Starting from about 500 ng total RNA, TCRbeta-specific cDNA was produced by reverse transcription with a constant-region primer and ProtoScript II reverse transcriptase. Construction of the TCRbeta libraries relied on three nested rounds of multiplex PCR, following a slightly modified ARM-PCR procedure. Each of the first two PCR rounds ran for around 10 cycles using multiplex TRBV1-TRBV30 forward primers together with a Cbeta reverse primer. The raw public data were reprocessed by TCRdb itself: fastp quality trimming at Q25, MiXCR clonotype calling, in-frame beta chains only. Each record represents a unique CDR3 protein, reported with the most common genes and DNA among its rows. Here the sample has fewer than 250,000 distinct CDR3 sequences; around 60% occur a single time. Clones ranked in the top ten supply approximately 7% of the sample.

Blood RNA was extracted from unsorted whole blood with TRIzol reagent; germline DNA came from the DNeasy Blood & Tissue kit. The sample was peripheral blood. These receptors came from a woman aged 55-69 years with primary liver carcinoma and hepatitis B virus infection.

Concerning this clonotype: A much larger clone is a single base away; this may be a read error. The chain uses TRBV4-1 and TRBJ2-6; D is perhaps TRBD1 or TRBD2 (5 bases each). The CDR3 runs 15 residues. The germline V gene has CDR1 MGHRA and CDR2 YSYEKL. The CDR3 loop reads CASSQNIAGGNVLTF. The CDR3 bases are TGCGCCAGCAGCCAAAATATTGCTGGGGGCAACGTCCTGACTTTC.

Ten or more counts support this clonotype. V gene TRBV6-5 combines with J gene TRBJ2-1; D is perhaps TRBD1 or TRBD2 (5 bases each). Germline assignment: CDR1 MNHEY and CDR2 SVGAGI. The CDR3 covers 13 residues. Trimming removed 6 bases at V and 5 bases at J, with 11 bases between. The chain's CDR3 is CASRWDGNNEQFF. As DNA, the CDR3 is TGTGCCAGCAGGTGGGACGGAAACAATGAGCAGTTCTTC.

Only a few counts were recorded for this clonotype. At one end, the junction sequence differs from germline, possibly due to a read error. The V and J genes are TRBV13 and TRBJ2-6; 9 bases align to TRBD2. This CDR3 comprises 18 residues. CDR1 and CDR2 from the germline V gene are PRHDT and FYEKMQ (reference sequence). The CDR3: CASSPSGRTGSGVNVLTF. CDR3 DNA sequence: TGTGCCAGTAGTCCAAGCGGGAGGACGGGCTCTGGGGTCAACGTCCTGACTTTC.

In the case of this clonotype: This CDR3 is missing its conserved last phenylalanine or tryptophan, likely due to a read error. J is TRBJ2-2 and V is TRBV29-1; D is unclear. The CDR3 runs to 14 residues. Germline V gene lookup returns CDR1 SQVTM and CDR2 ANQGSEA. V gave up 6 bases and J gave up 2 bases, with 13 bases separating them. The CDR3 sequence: CSVPQVANTGELFL. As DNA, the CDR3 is TGCAGCGTCCCGCAGGTGGCCAACACCGGGGAGCTGTTTTTA.

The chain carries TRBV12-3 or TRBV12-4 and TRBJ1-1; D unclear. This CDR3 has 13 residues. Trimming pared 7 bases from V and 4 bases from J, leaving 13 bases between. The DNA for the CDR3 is TGTGCCAGCACCTTGACAAGGGTCACTGAAGCTTTCTTT. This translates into CASTLTRVTEAFF.

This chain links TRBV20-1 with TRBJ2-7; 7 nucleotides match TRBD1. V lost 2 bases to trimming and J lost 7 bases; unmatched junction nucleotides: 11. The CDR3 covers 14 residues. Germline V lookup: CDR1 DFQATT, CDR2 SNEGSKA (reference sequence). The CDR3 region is CSARRPGTAREQYF. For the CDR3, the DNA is TGCAGTGCTAGACGCCCAGGGACAGCTAGAGAGCAGTACTTC.

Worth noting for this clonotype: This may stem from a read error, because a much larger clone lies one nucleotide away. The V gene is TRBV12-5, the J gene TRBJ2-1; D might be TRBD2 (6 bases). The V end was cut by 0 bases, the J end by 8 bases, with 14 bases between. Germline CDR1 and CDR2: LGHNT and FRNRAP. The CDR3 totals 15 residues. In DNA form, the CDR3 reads TGTGCTAGTGGTTTGGTACGCAGACTAGAGCATGAGCAGTTCTTC. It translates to CASGLVRRLEHEQFF. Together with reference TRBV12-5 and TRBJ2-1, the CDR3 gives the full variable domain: DARVTQTPRHKVTEMGQEVTMRCQPILGHNTVFWYRQTMMQGLELLAYFRNRAPLDDSGMPKDRFSAEMPDATLATLKIQPSEPRDSAVYFCASGLVRRLEHEQFFGPGTRLTVL.

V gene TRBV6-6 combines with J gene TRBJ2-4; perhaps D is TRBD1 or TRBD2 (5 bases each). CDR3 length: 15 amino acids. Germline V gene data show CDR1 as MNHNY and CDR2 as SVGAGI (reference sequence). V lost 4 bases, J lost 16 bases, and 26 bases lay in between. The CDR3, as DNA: TGTGCCAGCAGTTCAGCCCAGGGAGCCAAAAACATTTACTACTTC. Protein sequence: CASSSAQGAKNIYYF.

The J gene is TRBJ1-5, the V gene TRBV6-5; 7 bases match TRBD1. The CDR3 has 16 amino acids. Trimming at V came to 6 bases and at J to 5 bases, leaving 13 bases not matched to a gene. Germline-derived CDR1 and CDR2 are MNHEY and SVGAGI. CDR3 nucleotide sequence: TGTGCCAGCAGCTTCCGGGGGCCCAGGGGGTATCAGCCCCAGCATTTT. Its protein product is CASSFRGPRGYQPQHF.

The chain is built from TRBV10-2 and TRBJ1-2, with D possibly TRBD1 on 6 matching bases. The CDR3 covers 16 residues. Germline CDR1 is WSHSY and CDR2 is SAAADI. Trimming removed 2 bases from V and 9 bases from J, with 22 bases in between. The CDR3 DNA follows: TGCGCCAGCAGTGAGGAGGGGTACAGGGCATCATTGAGCTACACCTTC. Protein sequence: CASSEEGYRASLSYTF.

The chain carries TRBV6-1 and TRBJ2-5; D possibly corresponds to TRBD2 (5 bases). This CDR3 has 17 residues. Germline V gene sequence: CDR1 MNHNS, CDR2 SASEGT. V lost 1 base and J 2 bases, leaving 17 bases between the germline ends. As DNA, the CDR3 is TGTGCCAGCAGTGAAGGGACGGGAATGCATAGACAAGAGACCCAGTACTTC. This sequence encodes CASSEGTGMHRQETQYF.

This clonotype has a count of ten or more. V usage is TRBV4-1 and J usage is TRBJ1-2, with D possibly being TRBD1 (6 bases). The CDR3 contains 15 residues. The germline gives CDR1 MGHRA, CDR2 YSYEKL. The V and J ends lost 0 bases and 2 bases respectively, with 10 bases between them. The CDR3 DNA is TGCGCCAGCAGCCAAGAGGGCAGGGGCAACTATGGCTACACCTTC. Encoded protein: CASSQEGRGNYGYTF.

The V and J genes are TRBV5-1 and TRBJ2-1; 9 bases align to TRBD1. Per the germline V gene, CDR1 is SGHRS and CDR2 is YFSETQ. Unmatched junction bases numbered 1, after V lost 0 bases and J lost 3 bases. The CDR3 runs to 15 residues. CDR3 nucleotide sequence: TGCGCCAGCAGCTTGGGGGACAGGGACTACAATGAGCAGTTCTTC. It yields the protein CASSLGDRDYNEQFF.

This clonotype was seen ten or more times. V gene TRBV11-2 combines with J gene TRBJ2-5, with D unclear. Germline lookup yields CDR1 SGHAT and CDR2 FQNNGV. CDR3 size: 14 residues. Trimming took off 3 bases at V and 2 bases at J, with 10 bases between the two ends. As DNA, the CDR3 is TGTGCCAGCAGCTTGCGTTCTCGTCAAGAGACCCAGTACTTC. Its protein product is CASSLRSRQETQYF. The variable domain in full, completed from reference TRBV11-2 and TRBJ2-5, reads EAGVAQSPRYKIIEKRQSVAFWCNPISGHATLYWYQQILGQGPKLLIQFQNNGVVDDSQLPKDRFSAERLKGVDSTLKIQPAKLEDSAVYLCASSLRSRQETQYFGPGTRLLVL.

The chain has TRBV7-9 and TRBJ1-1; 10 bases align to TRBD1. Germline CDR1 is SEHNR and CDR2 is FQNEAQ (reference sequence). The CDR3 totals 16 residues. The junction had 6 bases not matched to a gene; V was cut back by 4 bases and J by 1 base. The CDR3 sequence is CASSSGTGVTNTEAFF. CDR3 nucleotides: TGTGCCAGCAGCTCAGGGACAGGGGTTACGAACACTGAAGCTTTCTTT.

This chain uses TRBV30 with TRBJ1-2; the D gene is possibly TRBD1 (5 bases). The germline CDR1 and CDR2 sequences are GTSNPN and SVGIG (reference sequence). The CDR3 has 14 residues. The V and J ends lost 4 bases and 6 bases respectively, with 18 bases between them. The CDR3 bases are TGTGCCTGGAATGTGGGGACGGGTGGGGATGGCTACACCTTC. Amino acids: CAWNVGTGGDGYTF.